One sample yielded the 12 T cell receptor beta chains listed below, sequenced in a study of cytomegalovirus exposure and HLA in healthy donors. Primers for the PCR totalled 60 Vbeta and 13 Jbeta. Clones were sequenced by immunoSEQ multiplex PCR, and TCRdb holds only the in-frame ones, with some missing. The sample lists 130,000 to 150,000 clones; about 80% were seen once. The sample was PBMCs. The source of these receptors is a man aged 25 to 45 in good health and CMV-seropositive.

Notes on this clone: The same CDR3 can be traced to other DNA sequences in this sample. The chain employs TRBV28 and TRBJ1-4; the D is unclear. V gave up 2 bases and J gave up 0 bases, with 10 bases separating them. Germline CDR1 MDHEN, CDR2 SYDVKM. CDR3 length equals 16 residues. In DNA, the CDR3 is TGTGCCAGCAGTTTAGGCGGAGGAGCAACTAATGAAAAACTGTTTTTT. As protein: CASSLGGGATNEKLFF.

Only a few counts were recorded for this clone. This sequence joins TRBV4-1 and TRBJ2-3, with 12 positions matching TRBD2. The CDR3 consists of 17 residues. V lost 0 bases to trimming and J lost 4 bases; unmatched junction nucleotides: 5. CDR1 is MGHRA and CDR2 is YSYEKL in the germline V gene. DNA of the CDR3: TGCGCCAGCAGCCAAGATCGGGCTAGCGGGAGGGCAGATACGCAGTATTTT. Protein: CASSQDRASGRADTQYF.

The CDR3 DNA follows: TGTGCCAGCAGTTCCTGGACAGGGGGGCTGAACACTGAAGCTTTCTTT. Translation gives CASSSWTGGLNTEAFF. The J gene is TRBJ1-1, the V gene TRBV27, with 10 bases that match TRBD1. This CDR3 contains 16 residues. Germline V gene data show CDR1 as MNHEY and CDR2 as SMNVEV (reference sequence). The V gene end was trimmed by 4 bases and the J gene end by 0 bases; junction bases not matched to a gene: 5.

The chain is built from TRBV19 and TRBJ1-1; 7 bases line up with TRBD1. This CDR3 has 13 residues. The ends lost 6 bases at V and 3 bases at J; junction bases unmatched: 4. Germline loops: CDR1 LNHDA, CDR2 SQIVND (reference sequence). CDR3: CASSGQGDTEAFF. For the CDR3, the DNA is TGTGCCAGTAGCGGGCAGGGGGACACTGAAGCTTTCTTT. Drawing the rest from reference TRBV19 and TRBJ1-1, the complete variable domain is DGGITQSPKYLFRKEGQNVTLSCEQNLNHDAMYWYRQDPGQGLRLIYYSQIVNDFQKGDIAEGYSVSREKKESFPLTVTSAQKNPTAFYLCASSGQGDTEAFFGQGTRLTVV.

The chain links TRBV28 to TRBJ1-3; D gene unclear. This CDR3 spans 13 amino acids. Germline CDR1 MDHEN, CDR2 SYDVKM. Deletions cut 4 bases from V and 7 bases from J, with 11 bases between. The CDR3 is CASSWAGGNTIYF. CDR3 DNA sequence: TGTGCCAGCAGTTGGGCTGGTGGGAACACCATATATTTT.

There are many counts of this clone. V gene TRBV6-6 combines with J gene TRBJ1-2; 10 bases are shared with TRBD1. Germline CDR1 MNHNY, CDR2 SVGAGI (reference sequence). The CDR3 contains 14 residues. The trim removed 7 bases at V and 2 bases at J, leaving 4 bases unmatched. CDR3 DNA: TGTGCCAGCATCCCGGGACAGGGGAACTATGGCTACACCTTC. The encoded protein is CASIPGQGNYGYTF.

This clone appeared once. The genes are TRBV27 and TRBJ1-5; 9 nucleotides agree with TRBD1. Germline trimming cut 3 bases from V and 1 base from J; bases unmatched to any gene: 4. The CDR3 runs 16 residues. Per the germline V gene, CDR1 is MNHEY and CDR2 is SMNVEV (reference sequence). The CDR3 loop is CASSFLGTGSNQPQHF. DNA for the CDR3: TGTGCCAGCAGTTTTCTTGGGACAGGGAGCAATCAGCCCCAGCATTTT.

This clone appeared a few times. The V gene is TRBV28, the J gene TRBJ1-2; TRBD1 matches at 9 bases. CDR3 length equals 14 residues. After removal of 6 bases from V and 4 bases from J, the junction contained 6 bases not matched to a gene. Germline V CDR1 and CDR2: MDHEN, SYDVKM. The CDR3 DNA sequence: TGTGCCAGCAGCTACAGGGGGCGAATCTATGGCTACACCTTC. This gives the protein CASSYRGRIYGYTF.

This clone is a singleton in its sample. The rearrangement uses TRBV5-4 and TRBJ1-1, with TRBD1 matching over 11 bases. V shed 3 bases and J 3 bases; nucleotides not matched to a gene: 7. Germline values: CDR1 SGHNT, CDR2 YYREEE (reference sequence). This CDR3 spans 16 amino acids. The DNA of the CDR3 is TGTGCCAGCAGCTCGGACAGGGGGCTGAGGGACACTGAAGCTTTCTTT. As protein: CASSSDRGLRDTEAFF. The variable domain in full, with the rest retrieved from reference TRBV5-4 and TRBJ1-1, is ETGVTQSPTHLIKTRGQQVTLRCSSQSGHNTVSWYQQALGQGPQFIFQYYREEENGRGNFPPRFSGLQFPNYSSELNVNALELDDSALYLCASSSDRGLRDTEAFFGQGTRLTVV.

As to this clone: Germline is not matched at one junction end, which may reflect a read error. The rearrangement uses TRBV5-1 and TRBJ2-6, with D possibly TRBD1 on 6 matching bases. Per germline, CDR1 SGHRS and CDR2 YFSETQ. This CDR3 has 16 residues. In DNA, the CDR3 is TGCGCCAGCAGCTTGGTGTCAGGGGCTGGGGCCAACGGCCTGACTTTC. Translating gives CASSLVSGAGANGLTF. Using reference TRBV5-1 and TRBJ2-6 for the parts outside the CDR3, the full variable domain is KAGVTQTPRYLIKTRGQQVTLSCSPISGHRSVSWYQQTPGQGLQFLFEYFSETQRNKGNFPGRFSGRQFSNSRSEMNVSTLELGDSALYLCASSLVSGAGANGLTFGAGSRLTVL.

This chain joins TRBV6-6 and TRBJ1-3; TRBD1 aligns across 7 bases. Germline loops: CDR1 MNHNY, CDR2 SVGAGI (reference sequence). This CDR3 contains 16 residues. Losses at the gene ends were 3 bases for V and 4 bases for J; bases not matched to a gene: 9. In nucleotides, the CDR3 is TGTGCCAGCAGTTATCGCGGGAACAGGGGAGGAAACACCATATATTTT. Its translation is CASSYRGNRGGNTIYF.

The chain has TRBV4-1 and TRBJ1-2; maybe TRBD1 (6 bases). From germline, CDR1 is MGHRA and CDR2 YSYEKL. V shed 4 bases and J shed 8 bases, with 17 bases lying between them. CDR3 size: 14 residues. This chain's CDR3 is CASSPSLRGAGYTF. The CDR3 bases are TGCGCCAGCAGCCCCTCCCTTCGGGGGGCAGGCTACACCTTC.